The sequence of this T cell receptor (beta chain) was determined in a study of shared clonotypes between healthy human individuals. Study-wide results and limits: In several donors, around 5% of naive CD4 clonotypes appeared in common.

Partitioning of CD4+ cells yielded a CD45RA+ naive subset and a CD45RA-negative memory subset. As for this clone: Its antigen is as yet unknown.

Using immunoSEQ multiplex PCR, the repertoire was profiled, and TCRdb retains in-frame clones only, with some absent. The sample has roughly 220,000 clones; under 80% are singletons. V trimming: 4 bases; J trimming: 2 bases; junction bases outside the gene matches: 5. CDR3 size: 15 residues. Looked up from germline, CDR1 is SGHVS and CDR2 is FNYEAQ. Sequences were obtained from memory CD4+ T cells sorted from blood. Specified subset: CD45RA-negative fraction. The source of this sequence is a man aged 25-40 years in good health. V gene TRBV7-6 combines with J gene TRBJ2-7, with TRBD1 matching over 10 bases. CDR3 region: CASSSGQGSAYEQYF. The CDR3 DNA sequence: TGTGCCAGCAGCTCGGGACAGGGGTCCGCCTACGAGCAGTACTTC.